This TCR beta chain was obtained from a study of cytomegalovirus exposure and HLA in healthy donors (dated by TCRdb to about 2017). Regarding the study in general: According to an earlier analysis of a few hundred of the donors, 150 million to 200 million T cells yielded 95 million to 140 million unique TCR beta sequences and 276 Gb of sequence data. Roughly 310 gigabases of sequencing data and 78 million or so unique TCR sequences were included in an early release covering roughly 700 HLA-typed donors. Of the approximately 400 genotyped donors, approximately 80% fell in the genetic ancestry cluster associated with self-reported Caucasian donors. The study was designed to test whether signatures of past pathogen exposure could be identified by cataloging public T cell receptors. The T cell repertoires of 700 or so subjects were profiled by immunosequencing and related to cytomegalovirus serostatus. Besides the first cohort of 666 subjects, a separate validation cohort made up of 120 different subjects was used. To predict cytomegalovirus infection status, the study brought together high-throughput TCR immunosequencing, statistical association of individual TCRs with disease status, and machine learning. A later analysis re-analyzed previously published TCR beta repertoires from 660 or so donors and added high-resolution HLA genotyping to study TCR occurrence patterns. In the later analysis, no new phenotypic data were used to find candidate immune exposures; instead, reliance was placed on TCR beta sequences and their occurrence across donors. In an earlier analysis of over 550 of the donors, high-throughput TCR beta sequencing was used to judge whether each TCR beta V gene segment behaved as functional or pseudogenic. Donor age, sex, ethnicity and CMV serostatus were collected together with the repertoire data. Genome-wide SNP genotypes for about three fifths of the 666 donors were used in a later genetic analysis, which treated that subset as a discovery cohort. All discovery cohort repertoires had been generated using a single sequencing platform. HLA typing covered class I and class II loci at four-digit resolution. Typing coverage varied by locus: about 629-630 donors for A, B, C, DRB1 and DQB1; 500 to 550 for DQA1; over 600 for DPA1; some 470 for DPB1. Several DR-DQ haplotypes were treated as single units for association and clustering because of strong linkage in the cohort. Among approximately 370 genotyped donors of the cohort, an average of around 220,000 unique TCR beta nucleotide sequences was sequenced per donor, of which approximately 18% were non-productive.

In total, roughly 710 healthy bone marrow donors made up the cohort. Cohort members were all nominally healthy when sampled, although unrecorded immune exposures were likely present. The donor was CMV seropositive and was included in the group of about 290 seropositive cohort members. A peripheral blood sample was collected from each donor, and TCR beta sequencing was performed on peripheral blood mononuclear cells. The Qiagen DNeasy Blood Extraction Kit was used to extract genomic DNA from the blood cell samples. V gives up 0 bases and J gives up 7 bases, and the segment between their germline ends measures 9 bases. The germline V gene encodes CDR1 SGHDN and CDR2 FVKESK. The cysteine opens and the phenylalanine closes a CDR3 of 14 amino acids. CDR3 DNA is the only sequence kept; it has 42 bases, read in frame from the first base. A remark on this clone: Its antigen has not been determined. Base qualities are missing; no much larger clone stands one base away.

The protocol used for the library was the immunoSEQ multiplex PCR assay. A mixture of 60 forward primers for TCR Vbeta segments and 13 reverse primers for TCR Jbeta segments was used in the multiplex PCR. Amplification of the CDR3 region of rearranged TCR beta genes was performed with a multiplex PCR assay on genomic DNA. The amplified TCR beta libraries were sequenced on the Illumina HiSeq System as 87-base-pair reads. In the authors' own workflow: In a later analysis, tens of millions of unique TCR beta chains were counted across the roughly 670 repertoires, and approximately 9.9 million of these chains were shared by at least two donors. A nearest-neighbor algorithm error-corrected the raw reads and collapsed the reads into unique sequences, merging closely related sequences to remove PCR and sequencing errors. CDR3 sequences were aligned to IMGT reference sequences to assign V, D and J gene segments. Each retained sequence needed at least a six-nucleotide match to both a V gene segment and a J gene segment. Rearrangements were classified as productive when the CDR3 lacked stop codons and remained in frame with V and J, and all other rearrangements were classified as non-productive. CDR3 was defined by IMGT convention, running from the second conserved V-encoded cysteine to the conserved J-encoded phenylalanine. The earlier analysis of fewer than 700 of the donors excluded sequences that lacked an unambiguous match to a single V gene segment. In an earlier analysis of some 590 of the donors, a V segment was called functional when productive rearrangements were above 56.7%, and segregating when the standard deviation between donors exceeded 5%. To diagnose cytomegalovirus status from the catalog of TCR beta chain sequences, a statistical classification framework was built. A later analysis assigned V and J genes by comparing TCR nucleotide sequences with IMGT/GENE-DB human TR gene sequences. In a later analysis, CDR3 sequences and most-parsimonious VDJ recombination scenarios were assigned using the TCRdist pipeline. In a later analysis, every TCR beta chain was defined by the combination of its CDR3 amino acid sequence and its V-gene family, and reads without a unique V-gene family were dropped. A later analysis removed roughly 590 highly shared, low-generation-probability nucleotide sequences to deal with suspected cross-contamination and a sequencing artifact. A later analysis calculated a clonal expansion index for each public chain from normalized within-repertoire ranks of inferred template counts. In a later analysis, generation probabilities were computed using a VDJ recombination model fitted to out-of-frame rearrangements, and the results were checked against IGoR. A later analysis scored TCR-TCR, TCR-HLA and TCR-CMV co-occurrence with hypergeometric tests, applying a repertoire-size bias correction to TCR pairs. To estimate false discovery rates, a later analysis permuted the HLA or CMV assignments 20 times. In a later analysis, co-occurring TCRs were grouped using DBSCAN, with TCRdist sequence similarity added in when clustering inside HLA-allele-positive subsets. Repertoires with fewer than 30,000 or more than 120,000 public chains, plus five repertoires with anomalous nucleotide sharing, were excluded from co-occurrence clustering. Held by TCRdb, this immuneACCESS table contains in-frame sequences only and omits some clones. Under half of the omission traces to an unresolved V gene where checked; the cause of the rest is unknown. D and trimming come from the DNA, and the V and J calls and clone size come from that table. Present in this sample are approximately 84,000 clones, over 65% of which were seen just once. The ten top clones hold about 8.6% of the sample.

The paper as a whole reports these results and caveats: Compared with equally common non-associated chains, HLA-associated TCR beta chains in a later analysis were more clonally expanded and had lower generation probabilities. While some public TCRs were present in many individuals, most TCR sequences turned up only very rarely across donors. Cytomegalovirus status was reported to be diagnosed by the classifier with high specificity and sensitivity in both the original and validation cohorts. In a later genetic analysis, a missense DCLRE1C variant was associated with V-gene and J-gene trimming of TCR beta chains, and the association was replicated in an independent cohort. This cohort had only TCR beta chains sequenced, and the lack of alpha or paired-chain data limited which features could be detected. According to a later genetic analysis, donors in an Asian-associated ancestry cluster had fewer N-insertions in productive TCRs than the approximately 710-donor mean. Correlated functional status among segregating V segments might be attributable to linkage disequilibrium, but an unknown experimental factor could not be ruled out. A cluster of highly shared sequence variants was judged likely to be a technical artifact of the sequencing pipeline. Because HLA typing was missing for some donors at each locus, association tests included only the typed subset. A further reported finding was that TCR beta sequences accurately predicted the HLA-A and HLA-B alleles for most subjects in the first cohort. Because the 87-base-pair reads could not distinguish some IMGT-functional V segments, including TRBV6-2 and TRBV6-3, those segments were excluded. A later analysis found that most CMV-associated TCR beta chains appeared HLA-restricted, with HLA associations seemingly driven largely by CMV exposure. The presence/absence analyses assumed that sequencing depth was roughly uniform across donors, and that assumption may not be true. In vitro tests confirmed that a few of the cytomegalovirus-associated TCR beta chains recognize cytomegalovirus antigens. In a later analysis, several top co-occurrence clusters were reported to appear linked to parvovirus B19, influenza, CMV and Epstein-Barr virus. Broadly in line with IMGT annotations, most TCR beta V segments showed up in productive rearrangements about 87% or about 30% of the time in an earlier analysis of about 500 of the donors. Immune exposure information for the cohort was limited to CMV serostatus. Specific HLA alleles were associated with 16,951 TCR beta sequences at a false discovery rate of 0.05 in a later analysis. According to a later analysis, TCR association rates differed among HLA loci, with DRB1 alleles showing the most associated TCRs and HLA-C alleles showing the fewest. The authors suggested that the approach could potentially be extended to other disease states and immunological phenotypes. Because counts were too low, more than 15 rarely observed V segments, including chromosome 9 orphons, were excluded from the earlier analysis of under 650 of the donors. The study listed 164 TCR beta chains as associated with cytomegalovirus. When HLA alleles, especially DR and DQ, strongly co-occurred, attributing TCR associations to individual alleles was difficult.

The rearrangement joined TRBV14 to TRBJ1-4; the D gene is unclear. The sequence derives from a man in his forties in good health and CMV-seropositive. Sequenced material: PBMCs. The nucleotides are TGTGCCAGCAGCCAAGATCGTTGGAGTGAAAAACTGTTTTTT. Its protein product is CASSQDRWSEKLFF.